This T cell receptor beta chain was retrieved from a study of blood T cell repertoires in COVID-19. The wider study: Spain, Italy and the United States supplied samples that represented acute and convalescent COVID-19.

The germline V and J ends were trimmed by 7 bases and 0 bases, with 9 bases remaining between them. The CDR3 extends over 12 amino acids. CDR1 and CDR2 from the germline V gene are SQVTM and ANQGSEA. Some clones are missing from TCRdb's copy, which holds only in-frame ones; the method was immunoSEQ multiplex PCR. The repertoire includes fewer than 85,000 clones, about 68% of them detected once, and approximately 40% sits in the top ten. The sequence was obtained from a woman between 65 and 79 years old with acute or convalescent COVID-19. The sequenced sample consisted of peripheral blood. This chain joins TRBV29-1 and TRBJ1-2; D is ambiguous. CDR3 bases: TGCAGCGCCAGAGCGGCTAACTATGGCTACACCTTC. It yields the protein CSARAANYGYTF.